This TCR beta chain originates from a study of T-cell reconstitution after alpha-beta-depleted transplantation in children. General study results and limits: Newly produced T cells mostly accounted for T-cell counts and diversity one year post-transplant. Some patients owed their high day-60 TCRbeta diversity to surviving recipient T cells and thymic progenitors. In patients about two months after transplant, alpha-beta T cells reportedly arose from several hundred expanded graft clones.

Unique molecular identifiers featured in how the TCRbeta library was prepared. MiXCR, applied by TCRdb to the PCR reads, yields one record per CDR3 protein. This table has about 120,000 distinct CDR3 sequences, approximately 22% appearing once. The CDR3 contains 15 residues. Germline values: CDR1 SGDLS, CDR2 YYNGEE. V was shortened by 2 bases and J by 3 bases, with 12 bases between the two germline ends. In regard to this clonotype: Its specificity is unknown.

This chain uses TRBV9 with TRBJ1-5, with D possibly matching TRBD1 (6 bases). This sample comprised PBMCs, mostly from graft donor cells, obtained 180 days after TCRalphabeta/CD19-depleted stem cell transplant. The source of this sequence is a male patient aged 2 to 9 who had a stem cell transplant for chronic granulomatous disease, so the T cells may come from the graft donor. The CDR3, as DNA: TGTGCCAGCAGCGTTGCGGACAGCTTCAATCAGCCCCAGCATTTT. It is translated as CASSVADSFNQPQHF. The variable domain in full, with the rest retrieved from reference TRBV9 and TRBJ1-5, is DSGVTQTPKHLITATGQRVTLRCSPRSGDLSVYWYQQSLDQGLQFLIQYYNGEERAKGNILERFSAQQFPDLHSELNLSSLELGDSALYFCASSVADSFNQPQHFGDGTRLSIL.